The rows below give T cell receptor beta chains drawn from one sample of a study of read filtering for tumor transcriptome and immune sequencing. TCRdb reprocessed the reads with MiXCR, giving one entry per CDR3 protein. The sample holds tens of thousands of distinct CDR3 sequences, 20% to 25% seen once. Source material: a population of CD138-negative cells sorted from bone marrow. The source is a donor at least 40 years old with multiple myeloma. Each CDR3 is given with its conserved first and last residue. The order of the fields is D gene, clone size, V gene, J gene, CDR3 protein, CDR3 DNA. The D gene is left open where the match is weak. A clone size is listed for some rows: how often the clone was seen (once, few, many), or a class if it is expanded.

D: TRBD1; size: NA; V: TRBV5-1; J: TRBJ1-5; CDR3: CASSFRQGDQPQHF; DNA: TGCGCCAGCAGCTTTCGCCAGGGGGATCAGCCCCAGCATTTT
D: NA; size: many; V: TRBV7-9; J: TRBJ2-2; CDR3: CASSSGWAGELFF; DNA: TGTGCCAGCAGCTCCGGATGGGCCGGGGAGCTGTTTTTT
D: TRBD2; size: many; V: TRBV20-1; J: TRBJ2-1; CDR3: CSAIHSGVGSYNEQFF; DNA: TGCAGTGCTATTCATAGCGGGGTCGGCTCCTACAATGAGCAGTTCTTC
D: NA; size: many; V: TRBV24-1; J: TRBJ2-3; CDR3: CATSASDTQYF; DNA: TGTGCCACCAGTGCGTCAGATACGCAGTATTTT
D: NA; size: many; V: TRBV13; J: TRBJ1-1; CDR3: CASSPNRAGAIEAFF; DNA: TGTGCCAGCAGCCCAAACCGGGCGGGAGCCATCGAAGCTTTCTTT
D: NA; size: few; V: TRBV7-9; J: TRBJ2-7; CDR3: CASSLTGRGLSYEQYF; DNA: TGTGCCAGCAGCTTAACAGGGCGGGGCCTCTCCTACGAGCAGTACTTC
D: TRBD1; size: few; V: TRBV5-1; J: TRBJ2-4; CDR3: CASSLEGTVYF; DNA: TGCGCCAGCAGCTTGGAAGGGACAGTCTACTTC
D: NA; size: many; V: TRBV13; J: TRBJ2-4; CDR3: CASSLFQEVIQYF; DNA: TGTGCCAGCAGCTTATTCCAGGAGGTCATTCAGTACTTC
D: TRBD2; size: NA; V: TRBV5-5; J: TRBJ2-1; CDR3: CASAHLAGGHNEQFF; DNA: TGTGCCAGCGCACATCTAGCGGGGGGGCACAATGAGCAGTTCTTC
D: NA; size: few; V: TRBV5-1; J: TRBJ2-3; CDR3: CASSLDSATDTQYF; DNA: TGCGCCAGCAGCTTGGATTCCGCCACAGATACGCAGTATTTT
D: TRBD1; size: many; V: TRBV6-1; J: TRBJ1-1; CDR3: CASSRQGVTEAFF; DNA: TGTGCCAGCAGTCGACAGGGGGTCACTGAAGCTTTCTTT
D: NA; size: many; V: TRBV5-1; J: TRBJ2-7; CDR3: CASSSPDGLYEQYF; DNA: TGCGCCAGCAGCTCCCCGGACGGCCTATACGAGCAGTACTTC
D: TRBD1; size: many; V: TRBV29-1; J: TRBJ2-7; CDR3: CSVGQGGNEQYF; DNA: TGCAGCGTTGGACAGGGGGGTAACGAGCAGTACTTC
D: NA; size: few; V: TRBV7-9; J: TRBJ1-5; CDR3: CASSLADQPQHF; DNA: TGTGCCAGCAGCTTAGCAGATCAGCCCCAGCATTTT
D: TRBD1; size: many; V: TRBV20-1; J: TRBJ1-5; CDR3: CSAGRQGRLSSDNSNQPQHF; DNA: TGCAGTGCTGGTCGACAGGGCCGTTTGAGTTCGGATAATAGCAATCAGCCCCAGCATTTT
D: NA; size: many; V: TRBV12-3/TRBV12-4; J: TRBJ2-2; CDR3: CASSRAGPPGELFF; DNA: TGTGCCAGCAGCCGAGCGGGTCCCCCCGGGGAGCTGTTTTTT
D: TRBD2; size: many; V: TRBV2; J: TRBJ2-1; CDR3: CASSALAGAYNEQFF; DNA: TGTGCCAGCAGTGCCTTAGCGGGGGCGTACAATGAGCAGTTCTTC
D: TRBD1; size: NA; V: TRBV12-3/TRBV12-4; J: TRBJ1-2; CDR3: CASSWGDREGGYTF; DNA: TGTGCCAGCAGTTGGGGGGACAGGGAGGGAGGCTACACCTTC
D: TRBD1; size: few; V: TRBV30; J: TRBJ1-1; CDR3: CAWGQGGAGTEAFF; DNA: TGTGCCTGGGGTCAGGGGGGGGCCGGGACTGAAGCTTTCTTT
D: TRBD2; size: many; V: TRBV28; J: TRBJ2-7; CDR3: CASSPATSGVSYEQYF; DNA: TGTGCCAGCAGTCCGGCGACTAGCGGGGTCTCCTACGAGCAGTACTTC
D: NA; size: many; V: TRBV5-1; J: TRBJ2-1; CDR3: CASSPEGSGVNEQFF; DNA: TGCGCCAGCAGCCCGGAGGGGTCCGGGGTCAATGAGCAGTTCTTC
D: NA; size: many; V: TRBV19; J: TRBJ1-5; CDR3: CASSIRGRNQPQHF; DNA: TGTGCCAGTAGTATACGGGGCCGCAATCAGCCCCAGCATTTT
D: TRBD2; size: many; V: TRBV15; J: TRBJ2-5; CDR3: CATSRTRGTSGVSETQYF; DNA: TGTGCCACCAGCAGAACGAGAGGGACTAGCGGAGTTTCAGAGACCCAGTACTTC
D: NA; size: NA; V: TRBV6-1; J: TRBJ2-7; CDR3: CASSSNAPNEQYF; DNA: TGTGCCAGCAGTTCAAACGCGCCTAACGAGCAGTACTTC
D: NA; size: many; V: TRBV7-9; J: TRBJ1-1; CDR3: CASSSRREHTEAFF; DNA: TGTGCCAGCAGCTCCAGGAGGGAGCACACTGAAGCTTTCTTT
D: NA; size: medium-sized; V: TRBV5-1; J: TRBJ2-7; CDR3: CASSLGGGDSYEQYF; DNA: TGCGCCAGCAGCTTGGGTGGTGGGGATTCCTACGAGCAGTACTTC
D: NA; size: few; V: TRBV7-2; J: TRBJ1-2; CDR3: CASSGGGGGGYGYTF; DNA: TGTGCCAGCAGTGGTGGGGGGGGAGGAGGCTATGGCTACACCTTC
D: TRBD1; size: many; V: TRBV7-9; J: TRBJ1-1; CDR3: CASSGRQGNTEAFF; DNA: TGTGCCAGCAGCGGGCGACAGGGAAACACTGAAGCTTTCTTT
D: NA; size: once; V: TRBV7-9; J: TRBJ2-5; CDR3: CAGSLGLRGGETQYF; DNA: TGTGCCGGCAGCTTAGGCCTCCGGGGTGGAGAGACCCAGTACTTC